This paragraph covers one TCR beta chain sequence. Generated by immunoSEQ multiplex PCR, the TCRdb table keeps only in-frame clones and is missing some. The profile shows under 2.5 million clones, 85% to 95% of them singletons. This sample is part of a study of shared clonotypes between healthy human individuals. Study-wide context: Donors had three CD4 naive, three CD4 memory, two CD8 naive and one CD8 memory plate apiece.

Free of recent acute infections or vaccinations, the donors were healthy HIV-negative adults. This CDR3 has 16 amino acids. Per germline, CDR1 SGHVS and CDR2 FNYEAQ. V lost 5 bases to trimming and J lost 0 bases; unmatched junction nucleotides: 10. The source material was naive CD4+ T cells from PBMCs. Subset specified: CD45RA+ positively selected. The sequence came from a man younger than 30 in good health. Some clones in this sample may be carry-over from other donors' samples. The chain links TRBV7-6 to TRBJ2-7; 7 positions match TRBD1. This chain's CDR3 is CASSVHRDSRSYEQYF. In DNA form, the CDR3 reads TGTGCCAGCAGCGTCCACCGGGACAGCCGCTCCTACGAGCAGTACTTC.